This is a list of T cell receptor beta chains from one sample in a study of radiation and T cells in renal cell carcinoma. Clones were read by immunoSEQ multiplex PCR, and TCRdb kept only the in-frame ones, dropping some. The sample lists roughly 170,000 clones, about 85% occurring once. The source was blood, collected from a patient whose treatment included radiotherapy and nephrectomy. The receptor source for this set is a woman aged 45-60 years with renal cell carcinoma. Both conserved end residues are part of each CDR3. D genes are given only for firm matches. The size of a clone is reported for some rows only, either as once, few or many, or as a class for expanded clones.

TGTGCCAGCCAATGGGGGGTATCTGGCTACACCTTC	CASQWGVSGYTF	TRBJ1-2	-	TRBV28	few
TGTGCCAGCACTGCGACGGGGGTTTTTCAGGATGGCTACACCTTC	CASTATGVFQDGYTF	TRBJ1-2	-	TRBV5-6	-
TGTGCCAGCAGCTTAGGGACAGGGACCAATTCACCCCTCCACTTT	CASSLGTGTNSPLHF	TRBJ1-6	TRBD1	TRBV7-2	few
TGCGCCAGCAGCTGGACTAGCGGGAGGCTTGACACAGATACGCAGTATTTT	CASSWTSGRLDTDTQYF	TRBJ2-3	TRBD2	TRBV5-1	-
TGTGCCAGCACGTACGGGGGAAGCAATCAGCCCCAGCATTTT	CASTYGGSNQPQHF	TRBJ1-5	-	TRBV6-1	-
TGTGCCAGCTCACCTGTTGGTGACTCTGGGGCCAACGTCCTGACTTTC	CASSPVGDSGANVLTF	TRBJ2-6	-	TRBV18	-
TGTGCCAGCAGCTTCGGACCTCAAGAGACCCAGTACTTC	CASSFGPQETQYF	TRBJ2-5	-	TRBV7-3	once
TGTGCCAGCAGCTTGGAGGGGACGACCGCCTACGAGCAGTACTTC	CASSLEGTTAYEQYF	TRBJ2-7	-	TRBV5-4	-
TGTGCCAGCAGCTTTAAGGGGACCAATCCCCACGAGCAGTACTTC	CASSFKGTNPHEQYF	TRBJ2-7	-	TRBV5-6	-
TGCGCCAGCAGCCAACTCTTGGATGAGCAGTTCTTC	CASSQLLDEQFF	TRBJ2-1	-	TRBV4-1	-